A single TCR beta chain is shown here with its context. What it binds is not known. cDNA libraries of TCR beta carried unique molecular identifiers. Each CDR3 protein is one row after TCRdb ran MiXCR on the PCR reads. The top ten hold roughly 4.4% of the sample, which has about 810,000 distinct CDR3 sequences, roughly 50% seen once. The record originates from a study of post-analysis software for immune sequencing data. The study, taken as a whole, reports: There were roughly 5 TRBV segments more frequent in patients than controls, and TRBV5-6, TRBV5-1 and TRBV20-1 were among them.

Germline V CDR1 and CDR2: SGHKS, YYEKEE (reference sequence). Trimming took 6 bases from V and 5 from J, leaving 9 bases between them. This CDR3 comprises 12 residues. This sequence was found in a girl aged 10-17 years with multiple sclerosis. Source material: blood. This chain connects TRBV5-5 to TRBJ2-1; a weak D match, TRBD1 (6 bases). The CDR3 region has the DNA TGTGCCAGCAACAGGGCCGACAATGAGCAGTTCTTC. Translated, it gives CASNRADNEQFF.